This T cell receptor beta chain was obtained from a study of cytomegalovirus exposure and HLA in healthy donors. Whole-study results and caveats: CMV serostatus alone was available as immune exposure information. A later examination showed that TCR association rates differed by HLA locus, with DRB1 most and HLA-C fewest.

Concerning this clone: Its antigen is unidentified.

Primers for the PCR totalled 60 Vbeta and 13 Jbeta. Libraries were prepared by immunoSEQ multiplex PCR; TCRdb keeps only in-frame clonotypes and omits some of them. The table lists more than 85,000 clones, more than 80% of them singletons, with 5% to 6.5% in the top ten. CDR1 SGHTA and CDR2 FQGNSA come from the germline V gene. V lost 4 bases to trimming and J lost 1 base; unmatched junction nucleotides: 1. The CDR3 is 13 residues long. The TCR originated in a man younger than 35 in good health and CMV-seronegative. Input material: PBMCs. V usage is TRBV7-2 and J usage is TRBJ2-7; 7 bases align to TRBD1. CDR3 protein: CASSSRGSYEQYF. Written as DNA, the CDR3 is TGTGCCAGCAGCTCCAGGGGGTCCTACGAGCAGTACTTC.